This T cell receptor beta chain comes out of a study of CD8 T cells in Susac syndrome. FACS was used to enrich TEMRA cells, whereas the CD8+ and CD4+ T cells were obtained by negative isolation. CDR1 SEHNR and CDR2 FQNEAQ come from the germline V gene (reference sequence). This CDR3 has 11 amino acids. V lost 4 bases and J lost 8, with 6 bases in between. With random hexamers, about 0.5 to 1 ug RNA was reverse transcribed. TCRdb recomputed calls from the immunoSEQ multiplex PCR reads with MiXCR, one row per CDR3 protein. The data contain about 400,000 distinct CDR3 sequences, around 85% of them singletons. In the case of this clonotype: This clone may be a read error of a much larger clone one base away.

This sequence was found in a human donor with multiple sclerosis. Sequenced material: CD8+ T cells from PBMCs. The chain joins TRBV7-9 to TRBJ2-1, with a tentative D call TRBD1 (6 bases). CDR3 DNA: TGTGCCAGCAGCTCAGGGGATGAGCAGTTCTTC. Translation: CASSSGDEQFF.